The 13 T cell receptor beta chains below all came from one sample that was sequenced in a study of blood T cell repertoires in COVID-19. The protocol was immunoSEQ multiplex PCR, while the TCRdb copy is restricted to in-frame clones and leaves out a portion. This table has hundreds of thousands of clones, about 94% appearing once. Sequenced input: peripheral blood. These receptors were taken from a man in his sixties with COVID-19, enrolled during active disease.

The gene calls are TRBV7-2 and TRBJ2-3; 9 positions match TRBD2. CDR1 is SGHTA, CDR2 FQGNSA, per germline. After removal of 3 bases from V and 4 bases from J, the junction contained 5 bases not matched to a gene. The CDR3 has 15 residues. The CDR3 loop reads CASSFGGGASDTQYF. As DNA, the CDR3 is TGTGCCAGCAGCTTCGGCGGGGGGGCCTCAGATACGCAGTATTTT.

This chain uses TRBV25-1 with TRBJ1-1; D unclear. The V end lost 6 bases, the J end lost 10 bases, and 18 bases lay between the germline ends. Germline V gene lookup returns CDR1 MGHDK and CDR2 SYGVNS. This CDR3 has 13 amino acids. Here the CDR3 DNA reads TGTGCCAGCAGGGAGGACTTCCTCGGAGTAGCTTTCTTT. It encodes CASREDFLGVAFF.

J is TRBJ2-7 and V is TRBV19, with 7 bases aligning to TRBD1. This CDR3 has 16 amino acids. CDR1 is LNHDA, CDR2 SQIVND, per germline (reference sequence). J was trimmed by 2 bases and V by 3 bases; bases with no gene match: 10. The CDR3, as DNA: TGTGCCAGTAGTATCGCCCCTCGACAGGGTACCTACGAGCAGTACTTC. It yields the protein CASSIAPRQGTYEQYF. Using reference TRBV19 and TRBJ2-7 for the parts outside the CDR3, the full variable domain is DGGITQSPKYLFRKEGQNVTLSCEQNLNHDAMYWYRQDPGQGLRLIYYSQIVNDFQKGDIAEGYSVSREKKESFPLTVTSAQKNPTAFYLCASSIAPRQGTYEQYFGPGTRLTVT.

J is TRBJ2-7 and V is TRBV5-4; 9 nucleotides match TRBD1. Trimming removed 5 bases from V and 3 bases from J; junction bases left unmatched: 9. CDR3 length equals 15 residues. Germline CDR1 reads SGHNT; CDR2 reads YYREEE (reference sequence). The CDR3 region has the DNA TGTGCCAGCAGTTCACCCGGGACAGGGTTCTACGAGCAGTACTTC. As protein: CASSSPGTGFYEQYF.

The chain recombines TRBV27 with TRBJ1-5; TRBD1 matches at 7 bases. J lost 0 bases, V lost 5 bases, and 10 bases had no gene match. Germline V gene lookup returns CDR1 MNHEY and CDR2 SMNVEV (reference sequence). The CDR3 runs 17 residues. For the CDR3, the DNA is TGTGCCAGCAGTACGAGGGACAGCCGATATAGCAATCAGCCCCAGCATTTT. Translating gives CASSTRDSRYSNQPQHF.

The gene calls are TRBV4-3 and TRBJ1-1; 7 bases fit TRBD1. There are 16 residues in the CDR3. Germline V gives CDR1 LGHNA, CDR2 YSLEER. With 0 bases clipped from V and 5 bases from J, the junction kept 9 bases outside the gene matches. The CDR3 DNA sequence: TGCGCCAGCAGCCAAGAGACAGGGTGGACGGGGACTGAAGCTTTCTTT. This translates into CASSQETGWTGTEAFF.

This chain connects TRBV7-2 to TRBJ2-3; D unresolved. The CDR3 contains 14 residues. Germline assignment: CDR1 SGHTA and CDR2 FQGNSA. The germline V and J ends were trimmed by 5 bases and 3 bases, with 12 bases remaining between them. The CDR3 protein is CASSSSPYTDTQYF. In DNA, the CDR3 is TGTGCCAGCAGCAGCTCCCCGTATACAGATACGCAGTATTTT.

The rearrangement uses TRBV18 and TRBJ2-1, with TRBD2 identical over 8 bases. Germline V gene lookup returns CDR1 KGHSH and CDR2 LQKENI. The CDR3 loop spans 16 amino acids. The trim removed 0 bases at V and 2 bases at J, leaving 3 bases unmatched. The CDR3 loop reads CASSPPSGRTYNEQFF. CDR3 coding DNA: TGTGCCAGCTCACCACCCAGCGGGAGAACCTACAATGAGCAGTTCTTC.

V is TRBV7-2 and J is TRBJ1-1; D unresolved. The ends were cut back, 5 bases at V and 6 bases at J, with 16 bases in the middle. Germline V lookup: CDR1 SGHTA, CDR2 FQGNSA. The CDR3 has 14 residues. The CDR3 nucleotides are TGTGCCAGCAGCCCGGGAGGGTCTCCATCTGAAGCTTTCTTT. Amino acids: CASSPGGSPSEAFF.

On this clone itself: An end of the junction does not agree with germline; a read error may underlie this. This chain links TRBV3-1 (or the pseudogene TRBV3-2) with TRBJ1-2, with TRBD1 as a possible D gene (6 bases). Germline V gives CDR1 LGHDT, CDR2 YNNKEL (reference sequence). This CDR3 comprises 14 residues. The chain's CDR3 is CASSQGTAGNGYTF. CDR3 sequence (DNA): TGTGCCAGCAGCCAAGGGACAGCCGGCAATGGTTACACCTTC.

The V call is TRBV6-2 or TRBV6-3, the J call TRBJ1-1; tentatively, D is TRBD1 (6 bases). Looked up from germline, CDR1 is MNHEY and CDR2 is SVGEGT. CDR3 size: 15 residues. V was pared by 5 bases and J by 7 bases, with 20 bases between. The CDR3 loop is CASSGVDRTLDEAFF. In nucleotides, the CDR3 is TGTGCCAGCAGTGGGGTCGACAGGACCTTGGATGAAGCTTTCTTT.

This clone showed up just once. CDR3 region: CAISESSGVNQPQHF. The DNA of the CDR3 is TGTGCCATCAGTGAGTCATCAGGGGTGAATCAGCCCCAGCATTTT. V and J are TRBV10-3 and TRBJ1-5; perhaps TRBD1 as D (6 bases). Germline V gene data show CDR1 as ENHRY and CDR2 as SYGVKD. Trimming cost V 0 bases and J 4 bases, with 10 bases left between them. This CDR3 has 15 residues.

The V gene is TRBV5-5, the J gene TRBJ1-2; no clear D. The CDR3 is 15 residues long. Germline V gene sequence: CDR1 SGHKS, CDR2 YYEKEE (reference sequence). V was shortened by 0 bases and J by 8 bases, with 17 bases between the two germline ends. The CDR3 region has the DNA TGTGCCAGCAGCTTGGAGTGGGAGAAAACGGGGGGCTACACCTTC. It is translated as CASSLEWEKTGGYTF.